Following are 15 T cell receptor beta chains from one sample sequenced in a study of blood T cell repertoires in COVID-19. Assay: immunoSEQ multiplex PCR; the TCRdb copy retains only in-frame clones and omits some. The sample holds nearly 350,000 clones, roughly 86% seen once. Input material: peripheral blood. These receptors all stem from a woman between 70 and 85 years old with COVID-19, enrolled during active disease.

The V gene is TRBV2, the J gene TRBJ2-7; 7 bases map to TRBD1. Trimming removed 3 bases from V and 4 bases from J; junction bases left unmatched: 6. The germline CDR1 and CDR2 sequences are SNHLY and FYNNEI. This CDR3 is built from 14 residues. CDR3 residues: CASSEDRQRYEQYF. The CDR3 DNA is TGTGCCAGCAGTGAGGACAGGCAAAGATACGAGCAGTACTTC.

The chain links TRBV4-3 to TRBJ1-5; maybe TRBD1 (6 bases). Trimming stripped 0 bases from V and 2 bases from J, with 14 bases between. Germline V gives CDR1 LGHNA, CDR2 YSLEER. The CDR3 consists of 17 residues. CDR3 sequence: CASSQDFSGAGNQPQHF. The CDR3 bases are TGCGCCAGCAGCCAAGATTTTTCAGGGGCGGGCAATCAGCCCCAGCATTTT.

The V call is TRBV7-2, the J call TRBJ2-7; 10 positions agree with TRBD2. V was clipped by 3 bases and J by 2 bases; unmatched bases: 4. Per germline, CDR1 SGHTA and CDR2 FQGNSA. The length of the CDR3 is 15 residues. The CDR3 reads CASSFKRGGPYEQYF. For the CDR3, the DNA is TGTGCCAGCAGCTTTAAGCGGGGGGGCCCCTACGAGCAGTACTTC.

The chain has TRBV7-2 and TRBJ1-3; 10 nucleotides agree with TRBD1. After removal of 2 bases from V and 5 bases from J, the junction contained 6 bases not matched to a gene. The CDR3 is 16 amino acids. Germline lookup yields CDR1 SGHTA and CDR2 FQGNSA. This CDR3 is CASSLMGTGVRNTIYF. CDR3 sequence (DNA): TGTGCCAGCAGCTTAATGGGGACAGGGGTGAGAAACACCATATATTTT.

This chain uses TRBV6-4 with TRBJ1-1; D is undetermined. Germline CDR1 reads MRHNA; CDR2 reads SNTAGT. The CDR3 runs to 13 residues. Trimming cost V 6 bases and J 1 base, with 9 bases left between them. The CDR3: CASSLQENTEAFF. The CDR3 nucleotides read TGTGCCAGCAGCCTTCAGGAGAACACTGAAGCTTTCTTT.

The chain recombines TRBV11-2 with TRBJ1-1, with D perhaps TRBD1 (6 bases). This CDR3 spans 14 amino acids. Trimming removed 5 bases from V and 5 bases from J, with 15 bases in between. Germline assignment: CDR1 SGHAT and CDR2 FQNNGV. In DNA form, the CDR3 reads TGTGCCAGCAGCGCATGGCTCAGGGGTACTGAAGCTTTCTTT. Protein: CASSAWLRGTEAFF.

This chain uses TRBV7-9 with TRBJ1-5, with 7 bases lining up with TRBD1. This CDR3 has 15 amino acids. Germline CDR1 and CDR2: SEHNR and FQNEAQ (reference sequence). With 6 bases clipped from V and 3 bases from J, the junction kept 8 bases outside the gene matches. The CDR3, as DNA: TGTGCCAGCAGTTCAAACAGGGGAACCAATCAGCCCCAGCATTTT. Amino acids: CASSSNRGTNQPQHF. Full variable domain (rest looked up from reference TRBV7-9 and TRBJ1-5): DTGVSQNPRHKITKRGQNVTFRCDPISEHNRLYWYRQTLGQGPEFLTYFQNEAQLEKSRLLSDRFSAERPKGSFSTLEIQRTEQGDSAMYLCASSSNRGTNQPQHFGDGTRLSIL.

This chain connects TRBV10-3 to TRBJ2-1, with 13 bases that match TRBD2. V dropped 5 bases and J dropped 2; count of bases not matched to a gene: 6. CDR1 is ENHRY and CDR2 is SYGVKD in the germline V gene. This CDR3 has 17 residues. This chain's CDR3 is CAISTSGGARTYNEQFF. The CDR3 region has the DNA TGTGCCATCAGTACTAGCGGGGGGGCAAGGACCTACAATGAGCAGTTCTTC.

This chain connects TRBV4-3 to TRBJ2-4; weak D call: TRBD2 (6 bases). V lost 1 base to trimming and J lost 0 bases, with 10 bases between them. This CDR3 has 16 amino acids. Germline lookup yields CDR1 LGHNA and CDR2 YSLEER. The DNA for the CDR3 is TGCGCCAGCAGCCAAGTTGAGGGAGGAGCCAAAAACATTCAGTACTTC. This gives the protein CASSQVEGGAKNIQYF.

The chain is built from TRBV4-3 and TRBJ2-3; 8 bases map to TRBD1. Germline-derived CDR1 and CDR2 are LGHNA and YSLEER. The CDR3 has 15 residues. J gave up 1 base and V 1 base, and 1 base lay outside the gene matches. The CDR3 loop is CASSQVDRGTDTQYF. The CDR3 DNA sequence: TGCGCCAGCAGCCAAGTGGACAGGGGCACAGATACGCAGTATTTT.

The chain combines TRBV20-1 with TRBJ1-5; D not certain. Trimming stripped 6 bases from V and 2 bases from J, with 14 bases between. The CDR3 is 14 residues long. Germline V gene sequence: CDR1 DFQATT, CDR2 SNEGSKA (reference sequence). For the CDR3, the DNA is TGCAGTGCGAGTACGGGGTTCGGCAATCAGCCCCAGCATTTT. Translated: CSASTGFGNQPQHF.

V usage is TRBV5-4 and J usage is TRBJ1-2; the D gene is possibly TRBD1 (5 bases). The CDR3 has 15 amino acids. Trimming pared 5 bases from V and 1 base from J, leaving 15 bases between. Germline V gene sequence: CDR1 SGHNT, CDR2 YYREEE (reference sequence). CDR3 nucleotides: TGTGCCAGCAGGGCCGGGACTGACGTTAACTATGGCTACACCTTC. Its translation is CASRAGTDVNYGYTF. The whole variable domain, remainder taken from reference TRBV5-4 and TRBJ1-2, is ETGVTQSPTHLIKTRGQQVTLRCSSQSGHNTVSWYQQALGQGPQFIFQYYREEENGRGNFPPRFSGLQFPNYSSELNVNALELDDSALYLCASRAGTDVNYGYTFGSGTRLTVV.

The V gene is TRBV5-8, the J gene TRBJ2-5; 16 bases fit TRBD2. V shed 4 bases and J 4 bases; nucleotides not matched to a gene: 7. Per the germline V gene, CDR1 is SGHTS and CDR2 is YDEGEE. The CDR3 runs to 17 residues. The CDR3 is CASSPGTSGGAGETQYF. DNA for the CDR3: TGTGCCAGCAGCCCCGGGACTAGCGGGGGGGCCGGAGAGACCCAGTACTTC.

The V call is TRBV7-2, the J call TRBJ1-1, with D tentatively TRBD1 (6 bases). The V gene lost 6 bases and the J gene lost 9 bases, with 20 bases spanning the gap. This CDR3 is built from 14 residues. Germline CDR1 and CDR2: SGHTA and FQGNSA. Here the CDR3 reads CASSSLTGNLKAFF. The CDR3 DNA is TGTGCCAGCAGTTCCTTGACAGGCAACCTGAAAGCTTTCTTT.

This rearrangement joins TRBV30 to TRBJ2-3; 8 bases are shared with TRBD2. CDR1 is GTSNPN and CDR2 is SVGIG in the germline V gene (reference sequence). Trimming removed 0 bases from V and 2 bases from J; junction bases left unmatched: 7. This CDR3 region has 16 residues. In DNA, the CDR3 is TGTGCCTGGAGTGTACTTGCGGGGGGCCCCACAGATACGCAGTATTTT. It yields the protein CAWSVLAGGPTDTQYF.